This T cell receptor (beta chain) originates from a study of T cell changes during pregnancy in multiple sclerosis. TCRdb keeps only in-frame clones here, not all; method: immunoSEQ multiplex PCR. Counted here are roughly 64,000 clones, roughly 92% occurring once; the ten biggest clones make up 1.4%. CDR3 length equals 13 residues. CDR1 MGHDK and CDR2 SYGVNS come from the germline V gene. V was trimmed by 8 bases and J by 1 base, leaving 9 bases between them. The source was peripheral blood, collected in the second trimester of pregnancy. This receptor was obtained from a female donor with multiple sclerosis, enrolled in a pregnancy study. The rearrangement joins TRBV25-1 to TRBJ1-5; D remains ambiguous. The CDR3 loop reads CASAPGSNQPQHF. CDR3 coding DNA: TGTGCCAGCGCCCCGGGGAGCAATCAGCCCCAGCATTTT.